This TCR beta chain was sequenced for a study of T cells in Graves' hyperthyroidism and ophthalmopathy. Trimming took 6 bases from V and 2 from J; bases not matched to a gene: 4. The CDR3 spans 14 residues. The germline gives CDR1 MNHNS, CDR2 SASEGT. RNA transcripts gave rise to amplified TCR beta CDR3 regions. HTBI primers were the set used in a first-round RT-PCR of the TCR CDR3. TCRdb independently ran MiXCR on the multiplex PCR reads; one entry per CDR3 protein. In the table there are around 440,000 distinct CDR3 sequences, less than 20% of which are singletons. This sequence joins TRBV6-1 and TRBJ2-1, with 7 nucleotides matching TRBD1. This TCR came from a woman aged 18 to 35 with Graves' hyperthyroidism. The material sequenced was blood. In DNA, the CDR3 is TGTGCCAGCAGAGGGGGCGCACCCTACAATGAGCAGTTCTTC. It is translated as CASRGGAPYNEQFF.